Listed below are T cell receptor beta chains from one sample, sequenced in a study of cytomegalovirus exposure and HLA in healthy donors. This table comes from immunoSEQ multiplex PCR, and its TCRdb copy is limited to in-frame clones, with some not included. Among tens of thousands of clones listed, 96% were seen once. The sample taken for sequencing was PBMCs. These TCRs come from a man in his late teens or twenties in good health and CMV-seropositive. Each CDR3 is given with its conserved first and last residue. A D gene is named only where the DNA matches it firmly. Clone size, where shown, is once, few, many, or a class for clones that have expanded.

abundance,j_gene,v_gene,d_gene,CDR3aa,CDR3nt
-,TRBJ1-3,TRBV6-1,-,CASSENVSSGNTIYF,TGTGCCAGCAGTGAAAATGTTAGCTCTGGAAACACCATATATTTT
-,TRBJ2-2,TRBV10-3,TRBD1,CAISESGTVNTGELFF,TGTGCCATCAGTGAGTCAGGGACAGTGAACACCGGGGAGCTGTTTTTT
-,TRBJ2-1,TRBV6-6,-,CASSYSRFDEQFF,TGTGCCAGCAGTTACTCGCGGTTTGATGAGCAGTTCTTC
once,TRBJ2-2,TRBV18,TRBD1,CASRRTGGTNTGELFF,TGTGCCAGCCGAAGGACAGGGGGAACGAACACCGGGGAGCTGTTTTTT
-,TRBJ1-5,TRBV6-1,-,CASSGGKTGLNQPQHF,TGTGCCAGCAGTGGGGGGAAGACAGGTCTCAATCAGCCCCAGCATTTT
-,TRBJ2-7,TRBV7-3,TRBD2,CASSVSGRGDEQYF,TGTGCCAGCAGCGTTAGCGGGAGAGGCGACGAGCAGTACTTC
-,TRBJ2-2,TRBV7-3,TRBD2,CASSRGLAGGPNTGELFF,TGTGCCAGCAGCCGGGGACTAGCGGGAGGCCCGAACACCGGGGAGCTGTTTTTT
once,TRBJ1-1,TRBV6-5,-,CASKEGLSGRAFF,TGTGCCAGCAAAGAGGGACTTTCTGGGCGAGCTTTCTTT
-,TRBJ1-1,TRBV18,TRBD1,CASSPLLGTGGTEAFF,TGTGCCAGCTCACCCCTTCTGGGGACAGGGGGGACTGAAGCTTTCTTT
-,TRBJ1-2,TRBV4-1,TRBD1,CASRQHPGQDYGYTF,TGCGCCAGCAGGCAACACCCCGGACAGGACTATGGCTACACCTTC
-,TRBJ2-1,TRBV27,-,CASSLFGQYNEQFF,TGTGCCAGCAGTTTATTTGGACAATACAATGAGCAGTTCTTC
-,TRBJ2-7,TRBV19,TRBD1,CASRPGTGLYEQYF,TGTGCCAGTAGGCCCGGGACAGGCCTGTACGAGCAGTACTTC
-,TRBJ2-7,TRBV10-2,-,CASSDRAEQYF,TGCGCCAGCAGTGACCGCGCCGAGCAGTACTTC
-,TRBJ2-6,TRBV5-1,-,CASSLDTAGANVLTF,TGCGCCAGCAGCTTGGACACAGCTGGGGCCAACGTCCTGACTTTC
-,TRBJ1-1,TRBV5-1,-,CASARDTGNPEAFF,TGCGCCAGCGCCCGGGACACGGGGAACCCTGAAGCTTTCTTT
-,TRBJ2-2,TRBV5-1,-,CASSSPPGGDGELFF,TGCGCCAGCAGCTCCCCGCCCGGAGGGGACGGGGAGCTGTTTTTT
-,TRBJ1-1,TRBV14,-,CASSQTRLTPVAFF,TGTGCCAGCAGCCAAACTCGACTGACCCCTGTAGCTTTCTTT
once,TRBJ2-1,TRBV5-4,-,CASSSRSVRYNEQFF,TGTGCCAGCAGCTCGCGGTCGGTGCGCTACAATGAGCAGTTCTTC
few,TRBJ2-2,TRBV10-1,-,CASSEKGDTGELFF,TGCGCCAGCAGTGAAAAGGGGGACACCGGGGAGCTGTTTTTT
-,TRBJ2-5,TRBV6-5,TRBD2,CASSLGLAGETQYF,TGTGCCAGCAGTTTGGGACTAGCGGGAGAGACCCAGTACTTC
-,TRBJ2-7,TRBV6-1,TRBD2,CASSVPGLAIEQYF,TGTGCCAGCAGTGTTCCGGGACTAGCGATCGAGCAGTACTTC
-,TRBJ1-2,TRBV7-9,-,CASRKDSYGYTF,TGTGCCAGCAGGAAGGACAGCTATGGCTACACCTTC
-,TRBJ2-1,TRBV6-1,TRBD2,CASNTGTSGYNEQFF,TGTGCCAGCAATACCGGGACTAGCGGATACAATGAGCAGTTCTTC
few,TRBJ1-3,TRBV5-6,-,CASSFGGHSSGNTIYF,TGTGCCAGCAGCTTTGGCGGACACAGCTCTGGAAACACCATATATTTT
-,TRBJ1-1,TRBV5-1,TRBD1,CASSSTGSNTEAFF,TGCGCCAGCAGCTCGACAGGGTCGAACACTGAAGCTTTCTTT
-,TRBJ2-7,TRBV10-1,-,CASGSYSYEQYF,TGCGCCAGCGGGAGTTACTCCTACGAGCAGTACTTC